This T cell receptor beta chain derives from a study of CD8+ T cells in alopecia areata. About the research overall: It was 6 to 18 months of tofacitinib, and then there were 6 months off drug. Study-wide results and caveats: Normal skin contains resident alphabeta T cells, and these are also sequenced in scalp samples. Possibly as an HLA-related effect, TCR sharing across patients appeared less clear than in mice. While tofacitinib was given, many expanded lesional clones persisted in scalp and blood.

The CDR3 has 16 residues. Germline CDR1 reads SEHNR; CDR2 reads FQNEAQ (reference sequence). Deletions cut 5 bases from V and 5 bases from J, with 21 bases between. Once RNA had been extracted, it was reverse transcribed into cDNA to act as the sequencing template. The method was immunoSEQ multiplex PCR; TCRdb's version includes in-frame clones alone and lacks a portion of them. The repertoire holds approximately 65,000 clones, with approximately 44% as singletons. Indicated treatment: oral pan-JAK inhibitor, 5-10 mg twice daily. Comment on this clone: Its cognate antigen is unknown.

The chain has TRBV7-9 and TRBJ2-5; TRBD1 might be the D (6 bases). This receptor was identified in a human donor with alopecia areata. The sample here was CD8+ T cells sorted from blood, taken at approximately week 36, from a patient treated with tofacitinib. The CDR3 DNA reads TGTGCCAGCAGCCCCGGTCGAGGGGGATTAGGGGAGACCCAGTACTTC. The encoded protein is CASSPGRGGLGETQYF.